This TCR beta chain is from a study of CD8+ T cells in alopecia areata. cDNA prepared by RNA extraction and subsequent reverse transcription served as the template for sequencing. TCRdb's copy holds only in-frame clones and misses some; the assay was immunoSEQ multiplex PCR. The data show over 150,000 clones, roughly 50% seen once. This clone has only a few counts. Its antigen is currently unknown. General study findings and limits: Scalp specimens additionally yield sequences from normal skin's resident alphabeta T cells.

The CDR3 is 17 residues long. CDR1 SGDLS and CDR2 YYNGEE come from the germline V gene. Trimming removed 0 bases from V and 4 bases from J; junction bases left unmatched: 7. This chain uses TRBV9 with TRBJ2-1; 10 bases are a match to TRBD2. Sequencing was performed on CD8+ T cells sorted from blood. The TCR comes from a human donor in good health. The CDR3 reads CASSVGSGGPPYNEQFF. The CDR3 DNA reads TGTGCCAGCAGCGTAGGTAGCGGGGGGCCTCCTTACAATGAGCAGTTCTTC. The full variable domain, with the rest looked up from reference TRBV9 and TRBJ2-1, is DSGVTQTPKHLITATGQRVTLRCSPRSGDLSVYWYQQSLDQGLQFLIQYYNGEERAKGNILERFSAQQFPDLHSELNLSSLELGDSALYFCASSVGSGGPPYNEQFFGPGTRLTVL.